Listed here is a single TCR beta chain. The sample comes from a study of OX40 agonist ivuxolimab in advanced cancers. The protocol was immunoSEQ multiplex PCR, while the TCRdb copy is restricted to in-frame clones and leaves out a portion. The table records 65,000 to 90,000 clones, roughly nine tenths of them present only once. CDR1 is PRHDT, CDR2 FYEKMQ, per germline (reference sequence). The V and J ends lost 3 bases and 10 bases, in that order; junction bases with no gene match: 3. The CDR3 consists of 12 residues. The chain employs TRBV13 and TRBJ2-1; 7 nucleotides align to TRBD2. The source was CD4+ or CD8+ T cells sorted from blood, collected in a trial of the OX40 agonist ivuxolimab. This TCR was recovered from an adult with an advanced solid tumor such as melanoma, head and neck, liver or kidney cancer. CDR3 sequence: CASSFTGGEQFF. The CDR3 DNA sequence: TGTGCCAGCAGCTTCACGGGAGGCGAGCAGTTCTTC.